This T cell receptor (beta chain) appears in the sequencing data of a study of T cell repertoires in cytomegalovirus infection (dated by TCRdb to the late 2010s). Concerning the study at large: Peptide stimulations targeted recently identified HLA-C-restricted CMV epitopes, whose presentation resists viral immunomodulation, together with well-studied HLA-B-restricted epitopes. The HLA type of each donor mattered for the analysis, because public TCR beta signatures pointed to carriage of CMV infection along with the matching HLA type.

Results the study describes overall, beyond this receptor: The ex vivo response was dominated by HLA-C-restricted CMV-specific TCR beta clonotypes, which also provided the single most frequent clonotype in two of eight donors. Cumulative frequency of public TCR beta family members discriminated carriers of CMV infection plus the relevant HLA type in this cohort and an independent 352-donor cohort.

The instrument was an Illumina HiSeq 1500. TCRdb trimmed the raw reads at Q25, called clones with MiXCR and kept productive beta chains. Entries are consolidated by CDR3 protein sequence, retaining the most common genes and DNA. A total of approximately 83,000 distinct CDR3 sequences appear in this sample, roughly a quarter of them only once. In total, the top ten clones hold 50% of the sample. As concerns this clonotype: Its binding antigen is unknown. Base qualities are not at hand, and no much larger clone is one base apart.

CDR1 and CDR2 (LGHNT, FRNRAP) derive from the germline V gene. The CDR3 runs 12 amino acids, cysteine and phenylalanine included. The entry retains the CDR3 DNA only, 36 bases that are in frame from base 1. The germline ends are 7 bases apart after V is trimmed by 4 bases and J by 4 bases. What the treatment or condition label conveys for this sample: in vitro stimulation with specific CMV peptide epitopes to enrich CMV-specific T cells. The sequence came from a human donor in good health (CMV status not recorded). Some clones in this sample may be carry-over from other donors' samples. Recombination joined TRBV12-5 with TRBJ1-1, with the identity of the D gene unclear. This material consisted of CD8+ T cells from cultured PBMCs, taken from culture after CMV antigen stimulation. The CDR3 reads CASGSFTTEAFF. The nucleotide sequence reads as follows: TGTGCTAGTGGTTCGTTCACCACTGAAGCTTTCTTT.